Each of the 17 T cell receptor beta chains below was sequenced from the same sample in a study of OX40 agonist ivuxolimab in advanced cancers. Sequencing used immunoSEQ multiplex PCR; TCRdb keeps in-frame clones, though not all of them. The sample gives about 53,000 clones, around nine tenths of which show up once; roughly 1.5% is in the top ten. The sequencing used CD4+ or CD8+ T cells sorted from blood, collected in a trial of the OX40 agonist ivuxolimab. Source of these receptors: an adult with an advanced solid tumor such as melanoma, head and neck, liver or kidney cancer.

The chain employs TRBV28 and TRBJ1-2; possibly TRBD1 for D (6 bases). With 7 bases removed from V and 7 bases from J, the gap between germline ends came to 16 bases. This CDR3 contains 13 residues. From germline, CDR1 is MDHEN and CDR2 SYDVKM. CDR3 sequence: CASNDNRDSGYTF. CDR3 coding DNA: TGTGCCAGCAACGACAACAGGGACTCTGGCTACACCTTC.

The chain joins TRBV6-5 to TRBJ1-2; a weak D match, TRBD1 (5 bases). The CDR3 extends over 15 amino acids. Germline CDR1 is MNHEY and CDR2 is SVGAGI. The V end lost 2 bases, the J end lost 2 bases, and 12 bases lay between the germline ends. In DNA, the CDR3 is TGTGCCAGCAGTTACGGGGGGGGGAAGAACTATGGCTACACCTTC. Translation gives CASSYGGGKNYGYTF.

The rearrangement links TRBV2 to TRBJ2-7; D is unresolved. The CDR3 runs to 14 residues. Germline assignment: CDR1 SNHLY and CDR2 FYNNEI. V was shortened by 8 bases and J by 3 bases, with 17 bases between the two germline ends. CDR3 nucleotide sequence: TGTGCCAGCCATAACTGGGTCAACGGCTACGAGCAGTACTTC. Residues: CASHNWVNGYEQYF.

V usage is TRBV28 and J usage is TRBJ2-1, with D perhaps matching TRBD2 (5 bases). Trimming took off 3 bases at V and 12 bases at J, with 12 bases between the two ends. The CDR3 loop spans 12 amino acids. Germline-derived CDR1 and CDR2 are MDHEN and SYDVKM. CDR3 in amino acids: CASSFGVRVQFF. The CDR3 DNA sequence: TGTGCCAGCAGTTTCGGGGTACGTGTGCAGTTCTTC.

This sequence joins TRBV18 and TRBJ2-5, with 7 bases aligning to TRBD1. Germline V gives CDR1 KGHSH, CDR2 LQKENI. Trimming removed 5 bases from V and 2 bases from J; junction bases left unmatched: 11. There are 16 residues in the CDR3. CDR3 protein: CASSSTGSAPQETQYF. CDR3 DNA: TGTGCCAGCTCATCGACAGGGAGCGCCCCACAAGAGACCCAGTACTTC.

The V gene is TRBV9, the J gene TRBJ2-5, with 9 bases that match TRBD2. This CDR3 is built from 18 residues. In germline, CDR1 is SGDLS, CDR2 YYNGEE. The V gene end was trimmed by 3 bases and the J gene end by 1 base; junction bases not matched to a gene: 13. The CDR3: CASSGGGIAGAPQETQYF. The CDR3 bases are TGTGCCAGCAGCGGGGGCGGAATAGCGGGGGCCCCCCAAGAGACCCAGTACTTC.

The chain has TRBV21-1 and TRBJ2-7; the table's D call, TRBD2, has no DNA check behind it. TRBV21-1 is a listed pseudogene. The CDR3 is 16 residues long. The CDR3 nucleotides are TGTGCCAGCAGCCGCCCCCGGAGGGACCTTGAAGACGAGCAGTACTTC. It encodes CASSRPRRDLEDEQYF.

This clone has only one observation. J is TRBJ2-2 and V is TRBV5-6; no definite D call. Germline V CDR1 and CDR2: SGHDT, YYEEEE. The CDR3 contains 16 residues. V gave up 0 bases and J gave up 1 base, with 10 bases separating them. Here the CDR3 DNA reads TGTGCCAGCAGCTTGGGGCTAGGCGGGAACACCGGGGAGCTGTTTTTT. As protein: CASSLGLGGNTGELFF.

This clone appeared a single time. The rearrangement uses TRBV29-1 and TRBJ2-2; a possible D gene is TRBD1 (5 bases). The CDR3 runs 17 residues. The V and J ends lost 2 bases and 0 bases respectively, with 16 bases between them. Germline V gene data show CDR1 as SQVTM and CDR2 as ANQGSEA. The CDR3 reads CSVESLGSGSNTGELFF. CDR3 DNA sequence: TGCAGCGTTGAAAGTCTTGGTTCAGGGTCGAACACCGGGGAGCTGTTTTTT.

This clone was picked up one time. The genes are TRBV5-1 and TRBJ2-7, with 7 bases lining up with TRBD1. The CDR3 length is 16 residues. V dropped 0 bases and J dropped 3; count of bases not matched to a gene: 9. In germline, CDR1 is SGHRS, CDR2 YFSETQ. The CDR3 here is CASSLAVDRELYEQYF. The CDR3 DNA reads as TGCGCCAGCAGCTTGGCTGTCGACAGGGAACTCTACGAGCAGTACTTC.

This CDR3 is CASSRTGATNEKLFF. The CDR3 bases are TGTGCCAGCAGCCGGACCGGAGCAACTAATGAAAAACTGTTTTTT. The chain has TRBV2 and TRBJ1-4; no firm D call. The V end lost 6 bases, the J end lost 0 bases, and 11 bases lay between the germline ends. Per germline, CDR1 SNHLY and CDR2 FYNNEI. The length of the CDR3 is 15 residues.

A few counts support this clone. The V call is TRBV5-1, the J call TRBJ2-5; tentative D call: TRBD1 (7 bases). There are 16 residues in the CDR3. Germline CDR1 reads SGHRS; CDR2 reads YFSETQ. Trimming removed 0 bases from V and 4 bases from J, with 16 bases in between. The CDR3 region has the DNA TGCGCCAGCAGCTTGGAGGGGGGACAGAAGCGAGAGACCCAGTACTTC. Its protein product is CASSLEGGQKRETQYF.

The chain has TRBV2 and TRBJ2-5; D perhaps matches TRBD2 (6 bases). This CDR3 has 13 residues. Germline V CDR1 and CDR2: SNHLY, FYNNEI. Trimming removed 8 bases at V and 5 bases at J, with 15 bases between. CDR3 in DNA: TGTGCCAGCCGTTACCGCCGGGGGGAGACCCAGTACTTC. As protein: CASRYRRGETQYF. The full variable domain, completed using reference TRBV2 and TRBJ2-5, is EPEVTQTPSHQVTQMGQEVILRCVPISNHLYFYWYRQILGQKVEFLVSFYNNEISEKSEIFDDQFSVERPDGSNFTLKIRSTKLEDSAMYFCASRYRRGETQYFGPGTRLLVL.

V and J are TRBV27 and TRBJ2-3, with D possibly TRBD2 on 6 matching bases. The V gene lost 6 bases and the J gene lost 1 base, with 14 bases spanning the gap. Germline CDR1 is MNHEY and CDR2 is SMNVEV (reference sequence). The CDR3 loop spans 15 amino acids. CDR3 in DNA: TGTGCCAGCAGCCACTCCGGGACTCGCACAGATACGCAGTATTTT. This sequence encodes CASSHSGTRTDTQYF.

The chain carries TRBV11-3 and TRBJ2-3; D perhaps matches TRBD1 (6 bases). The CDR3 consists of 16 residues. V was clipped by 1 base and J by 2 bases, with 13 bases between them. CDR1 is SGHNT and CDR2 is YENEEA in the germline V gene. CDR3 sequence: CASSLGAGQFTDTQYF. Written as DNA, the CDR3 is TGTGCCAGCAGCTTAGGGGCCGGACAGTTCACAGATACGCAGTATTTT. Combining the CDR3 with reference TRBV11-3 and TRBJ2-3 gives the whole variable domain EAGVVQSPRYKIIEKKQPVAFWCNPISGHNTLYWYLQNLGQGPELLIRYENEEAVDDSQLPKDRFSAERLKGVDSTLKIQPAELGDSAVYLCASSLGAGQFTDTQYFGPGTRLTVL.

In this sample, this clone turned up a few times. The rearrangement uses TRBV29-1 and TRBJ2-1; D is uncertain. Germline CDR1 reads SQVTM; CDR2 reads ANQGSEA. V was trimmed by 7 bases and J by 2 bases, leaving 12 bases between them. The CDR3 totals 13 residues. The CDR3, as DNA: TGCAGCGGTAGGCTCTCAACCTACAATGAGCAGTTCTTC. Protein sequence: CSGRLSTYNEQFF.

The chain combines TRBV7-2 with TRBJ2-2; D ambiguous. Trimming took off 3 bases at V and 3 bases at J, with 8 bases between the two ends. CDR1 is SGHTA and CDR2 is FQGNSA in the germline V gene. The CDR3 covers 14 residues. CDR3 in DNA: TGTGCCAGCAGCTTTTTGGAGTACACCGGGGAGCTGTTTTTT. This translates into CASSFLEYTGELFF. The complete variable domain, with remaining parts taken from reference TRBV7-2 and TRBJ2-2, reads GAGVSQSPSNKVTEKGKDVELRCDPISGHTALYWYRQSLGQGLEFLIYFQGNSAPDKSGLPSDRFSAERTGGSVSTLTIQRTQQEDSAVYLCASSFLEYTGELFFGEGSRLTVL.